This TCR beta chain was identified during a study of regulatory T cells in long-lasting Graves disease. Overall study results and limits: Comparison showed that persistent patients shared more public clonotypes (about 2,600) than new patients (about 970).

Only a few counts were recorded for this clonotype. The antigen is unknown. Sequencing libraries for TCR beta were prepared with iRepertoire HTBI primers and Arm-PCR of CDR3 regions. TCRdb itself ran the multiplex PCR reads through MiXCR, one entry per CDR3 protein. The repertoire consists of roughly 560,000 distinct CDR3 sequences, with about 16% occurring once and the leading ten covering 20% to 30%. Time point given: newly diagnosed GD, antithyroid drugs for less than 3 months. The TCR library was made from RNA that had been extracted from PBMCs in TRIzol. These data also formed part of another study, on T cells in Graves' hyperthyroidism and ophthalmopathy. This second study notes: Thyroid ultrasound, orbital computed tomography, clinical symptoms, and serum thyroxine and TRAb underpinned diagnoses. The HTBI primer set drove a first-round RT-PCR of the TCR CDR3.

This receptor was taken from a woman aged 35-60 years with Graves disease. Source: peripheral blood mononuclear cells (PBMCs), taken at new diagnosis, from a patient treated with antithyroid drugs.

DNA for the CDR3: TGTGCCAGCAGCCAACCAGCGGGGCACGAGACCCAGTACTTC. This encodes CASSQPAGHETQYF. The chain joins TRBV3-1 to TRBJ2-5; TRBD2 matches at 7 bases. CDR3 length equals 14 residues. Germline CDR1 and CDR2: LGHDT and YNNKEL (reference sequence). V gave up 2 bases and J gave up 5 bases; unmatched junction bases: 5.